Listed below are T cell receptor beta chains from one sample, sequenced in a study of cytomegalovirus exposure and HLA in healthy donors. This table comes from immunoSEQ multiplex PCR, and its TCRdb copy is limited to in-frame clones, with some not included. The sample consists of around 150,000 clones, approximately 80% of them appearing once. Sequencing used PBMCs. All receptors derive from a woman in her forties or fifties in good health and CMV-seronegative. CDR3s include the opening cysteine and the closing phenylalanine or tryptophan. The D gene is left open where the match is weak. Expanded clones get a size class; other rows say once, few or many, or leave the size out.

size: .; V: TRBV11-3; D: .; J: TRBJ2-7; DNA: TGTGCCAGCAGCCCAAGGGAGGAGGAGCAGTACTTC; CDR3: CASSPREEEQYF
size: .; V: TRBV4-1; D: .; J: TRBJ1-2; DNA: TGCGCCAGCAGCCAAGCCTCGAGGGGAGGCTATGGCTACACCTTC; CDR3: CASSQASRGGYGYTF
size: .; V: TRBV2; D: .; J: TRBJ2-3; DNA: TGTGCCAGCAGGTCTCGACAAAGAGATACGCAGTATTTT; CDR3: CASRSRQRDTQYF
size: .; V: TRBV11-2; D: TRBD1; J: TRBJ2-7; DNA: TGTGCCAGCAGCTTACCCCTGGACAGGGGCGAGCAGTACTTC; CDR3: CASSLPLDRGEQYF
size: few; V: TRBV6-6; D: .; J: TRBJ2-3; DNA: TGTGCCAGCAGCCGAGGACAGAAAGTCACAGATACGCAGTATTTT; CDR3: CASSRGQKVTDTQYF
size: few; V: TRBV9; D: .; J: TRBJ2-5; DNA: TGTGCCAGCAGCGTAGATGCGGGGGCTTGGGGCCAGTACTTC; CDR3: CASSVDAGAWGQYF
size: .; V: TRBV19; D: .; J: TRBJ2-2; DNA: TGTGCCAGTAGTATAGGACAGTCATGGGGGGAGCTGTTTTTT; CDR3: CASSIGQSWGELFF
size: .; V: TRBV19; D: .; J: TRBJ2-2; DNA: TGTGCCATCTCATCAGGGGCAGAGACCGGGGAGCTGTTTTTT; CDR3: CAISSGAETGELFF
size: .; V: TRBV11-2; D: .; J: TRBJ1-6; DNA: TGTGCCAGCAGCTTAGATCGGGTGAGTTCGAGATCACCCCTCCACTTT; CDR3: CASSLDRVSSRSPLHF
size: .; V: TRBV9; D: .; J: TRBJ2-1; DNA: TGTGCCAGCAGCGTAGCAGGGGACTACAATGAGCAGTTCTTC; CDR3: CASSVAGDYNEQFF
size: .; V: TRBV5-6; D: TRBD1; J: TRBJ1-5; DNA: TGTGCCAGCAGCTTGAAAAGGGGGCCTAGCAATCAGCCCCAGCATTTT; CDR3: CASSLKRGPSNQPQHF
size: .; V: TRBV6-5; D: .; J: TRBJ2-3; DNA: TGTGCCAGCAGTTACGACCGGGTAAAGCAGTATTTT; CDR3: CASSYDRVKQYF
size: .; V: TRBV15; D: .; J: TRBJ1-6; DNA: TGTGCCACCAGCAGAGACGCGGTCCGAAATTCACCCCTCCACTTT; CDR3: CATSRDAVRNSPLHF
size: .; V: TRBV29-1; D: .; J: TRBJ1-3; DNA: TGCAGCGTTGTCGAAGGGGCGCGAGGAAACACCATATATTTT; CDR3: CSVVEGARGNTIYF
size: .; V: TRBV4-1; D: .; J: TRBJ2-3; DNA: TGCGCCAGCAGCCAAGTTCTGGGGGCGTGGACAGATACGCAGTATTTT; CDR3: CASSQVLGAWTDTQYF